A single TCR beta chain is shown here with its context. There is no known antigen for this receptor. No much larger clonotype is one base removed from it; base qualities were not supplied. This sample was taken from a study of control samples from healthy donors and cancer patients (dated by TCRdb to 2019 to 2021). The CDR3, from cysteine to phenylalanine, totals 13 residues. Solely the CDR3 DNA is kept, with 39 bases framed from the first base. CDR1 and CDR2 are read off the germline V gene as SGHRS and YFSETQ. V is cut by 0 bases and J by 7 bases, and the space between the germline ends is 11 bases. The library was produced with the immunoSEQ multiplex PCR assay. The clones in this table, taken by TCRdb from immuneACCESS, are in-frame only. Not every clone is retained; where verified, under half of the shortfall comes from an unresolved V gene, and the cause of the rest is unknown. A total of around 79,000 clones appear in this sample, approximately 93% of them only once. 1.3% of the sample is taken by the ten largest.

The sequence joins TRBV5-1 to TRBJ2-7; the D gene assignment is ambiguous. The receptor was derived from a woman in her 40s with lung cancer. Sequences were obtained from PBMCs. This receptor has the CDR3 CASSLVGTLEQYF. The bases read TGCGCCAGCAGCTTGGTAGGTACCCTAGAGCAGTACTTC.